The following is a T cell receptor beta chain sequence with its context. The record originates from a study of human CD8 memory T cell subsets. By UMI-labeled 5' RACE, the TCR beta libraries were made. How the authors handled the data: Libraries were built for TCR beta, and each one held between about 2,700 and 20,000 functional CDR3 beta clonotypes. TCRdb re-called the 5' RACE reads; every CDR3 protein appears as one record, without DNA. The V and J calls and clone size are TCRdb's, not the authors'. The sample table sets out more than 6,000 distinct CDR3 sequences. Stem-like memory CD8+ T cells (TSTEM) were CCR7+ PD-1- TIGIT-. RNA was obtained from duplicate vials of about 160,000 sorted CD8+ T cells per subset. This sequence originates from a human donor in good health. The sample comprised CD8+ stem-like memory T cells (TSCM and TCM) sorted from PBMCs. Specified subset: stem-like memory CD8 T cells (TSTEM), CCR7+ PD-1- TIGIT-.

The CDR3 loop reads CASSGQSSLEGLFF. The chain recombines TRBV9 with TRBJ2-2; TCRdb's assignment of TRBD2 cannot be checked, as there is no DNA. The CDR3 consists of 14 residues. The V gene's germline CDR1 is SGDLS and CDR2 YYNGEE. Supplemented by reference TRBV9 and TRBJ2-2, the full variable domain reads DSGVTQTPKHLITATGQRVTLRCSPRSGDLSVYWYQQSLDQGLQFLIQYYNGEERAKGNILERFSAQQFPDLHSELNLSSLELGDSALYFCASSGQSSLEGLFFGEGSRLTVL.